The T cell receptor (beta chain) described here comes from a study of T cell responses to AZD1222 COVID-19 vaccine. The study's findings and limits: Variant regions that are unmutated are reportedly the target of nearly half of spike-specific TCRs. Spike was spanned by vaccine-associated CD4 TCRs, with dominance at 160-218 and 743-854.

Analysis merged second doses at about 4 or about 12 weeks. Comments on this clone: Its specificity is unknown.

The repertoire was sequenced with immunoSEQ multiplex PCR; TCRdb's copy has only in-frame clones and lacks some. This table holds around 99,000 clones, 80% to 95% found once. CDR3 size: 15 residues. With 1 base removed from V and 0 bases from J, the gap between germline ends came to 7 bases. CDR1 SGHTA and CDR2 FQGNSA come from the germline V gene. The clonotype comes from an adult who received the AZD1222 COVID-19 vaccine. Sequencing used peripheral blood, obtained 28 days after the second AZD1222 dose. J is TRBJ1-5 and V is TRBV7-2, with D hard to call. DNA for the CDR3: TGTGCCAGCAGCTTAGGAGGGTATAGCAATCAGCCCCAGCATTTT. Its protein product is CASSLGGYSNQPQHF.